This TCR beta chain was recorded in a study of OX40 agonist ivuxolimab in advanced cancers. Findings and caveats of the study: CD4+ and CD8+ blood T cells expanded clonally by week 6 at 0.1 to 3.0 mg/kg.

A word on this clone: As yet, its antigen is unknown.

Measured with immunoSEQ multiplex PCR; TCRdb has only the in-frame clones, and not every one. The table records roughly 80,000 clones, 90% to 95% of them present only once. This CDR3 comprises 16 residues. Germline-derived CDR1 and CDR2 are MRHNA and SNTAGT. V gave up 0 bases and J gave up 4 bases; unmatched junction bases: 6. The starting material was CD4+ or CD8+ T cells sorted from blood, obtained in a trial of the OX40 agonist ivuxolimab. The receptor's source is an adult with an advanced solid tumor such as melanoma, head and neck, liver or kidney cancer. The gene calls are TRBV6-4 and TRBJ2-1; 7 bases are a match to TRBD1. The CDR3 is CASSDSRDSLYNEQFF. In nucleotides, the CDR3 is TGTGCCAGCAGTGACTCCCGGGACAGCCTATACAATGAGCAGTTCTTC.